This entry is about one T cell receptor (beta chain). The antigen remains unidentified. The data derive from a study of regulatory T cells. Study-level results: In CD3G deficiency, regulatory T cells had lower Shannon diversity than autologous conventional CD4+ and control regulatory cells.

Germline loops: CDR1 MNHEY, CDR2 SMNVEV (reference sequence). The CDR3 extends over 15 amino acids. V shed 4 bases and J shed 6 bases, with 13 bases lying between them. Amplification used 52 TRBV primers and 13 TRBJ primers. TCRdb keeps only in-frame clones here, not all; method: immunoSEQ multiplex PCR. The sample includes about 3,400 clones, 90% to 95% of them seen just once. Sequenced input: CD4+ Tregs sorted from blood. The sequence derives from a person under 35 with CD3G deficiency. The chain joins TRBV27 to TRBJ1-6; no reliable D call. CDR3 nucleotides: TGTGCCAGCAGTTGGTCCGGGCACGGTAATTCACCCCTCCACTTT. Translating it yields CASSWSGHGNSPLHF.